These 9 T cell receptor beta chains came from one sample sequenced in a study of cytomegalovirus exposure and HLA in healthy donors. PCR used 60 Vbeta primers and 13 Jbeta primers. Clones were sequenced by immunoSEQ multiplex PCR, and TCRdb holds only the in-frame ones, with some missing. Seen here are 55,000 or so clones, around 70% observed once, and the top ten hold around 3.1%. Specimen: PBMCs. The receptors were gathered from a man in his late teens or twenties in good health and CMV-seronegative.

The CDR3, as DNA: TGCGCCAGCCTCCAGGGGGTGCGGGAGGGCACAGATACGCAGTATTTT. As protein: CASLQGVREGTDTQYF. The chain recombines TRBV10-1 with TRBJ2-3; TRBD2 might be the D (8 bases). The V gene's germline CDR1 is WNHNN and CDR2 SYGVQD (reference sequence). This CDR3 is built from 16 residues. The germline V and J ends were trimmed by 8 bases and 1 base, with 19 bases remaining between them.

This clone was counted a single time. The chain combines TRBV6-5 with TRBJ2-1; TRBD2 matches 7 bases. CDR3 length: 13 amino acids. V was clipped by 3 bases and J by 6 bases; unmatched bases: 2. CDR1 MNHEY and CDR2 SVGAGI come from the germline V gene. The DNA of the CDR3 is TGTGCCAGCAGTTATAGCGGGTCCAATGAGCAGTTCTTC. Translated: CASSYSGSNEQFF.

The chain combines TRBV18 with TRBJ1-5; D call uncertain. This CDR3 spans 16 amino acids. The V gene lost 3 bases and the J gene lost 0 bases, with 12 bases spanning the gap. Germline assignment: CDR1 KGHSH and CDR2 LQKENI. The CDR3, as DNA: TGTGCCAGCTCACCCCGGACTCCCGATAGCAATCAGCCCCAGCATTTT. Translation gives CASSPRTPDSNQPQHF.

There are a few counts of this clone. In DNA form, the CDR3 reads TGCGCCAGCAGCCGACAATCTGGGGCCAACGTCCTGACTTTC. Amino acids: CASSRQSGANVLTF. The chain links TRBV4-1 to TRBJ2-6; D unresolved. Germline CDR1 and CDR2: MGHRA and YSYEKL. V dropped 4 bases and J dropped 1 base, with 5 bases sitting between them. CDR3 length equals 14 residues.

The rearrangement joins TRBV7-8 to TRBJ1-6, with TRBD1 as a possible D gene (5 bases). The CDR3 sequence is 17 residues long. The V gene's germline CDR1 is SGHVS and CDR2 FQNEAQ. Trimming took 5 bases from V and 0 from J, leaving 14 bases between them. CDR3 bases: TGTGCCAGCAGCACCTTGACAGCCAGCTCCTATAATTCACCCCTCCACTTT. This codes for CASSTLTASSYNSPLHF. The full variable domain, rest sourced from reference TRBV7-8 and TRBJ1-6, is GAGVSQSPRYKVAKRGQDVALRCDPISGHVSLFWYQQALGQGPEFLTYFQNEAQLDKSGLPSDRFFAERPEGSVSTLKIQRTQQEDSAVYLCASSTLTASSYNSPLHFGNGTRLTVT.

The chain carries TRBV7-2 and TRBJ2-7, with a tentative D call TRBD1 (6 bases). Germline values: CDR1 SGHTA, CDR2 FQGNSA. Trimming removed 1 base from V and 3 bases from J, with 13 bases in between. This CDR3 region has 15 residues. CDR3 in DNA: TGTGCCAGCAGCTTAGTCCCGGACAGACTCTACGAGCAGTACTTC. Translated: CASSLVPDRLYEQYF.

V gene TRBV6-5 combines with J gene TRBJ2-7; 7 positions agree with TRBD1. Germline V lookup: CDR1 MNHEY, CDR2 SVGAGI. The CDR3 is 16 residues long. J was trimmed by 4 bases and V by 4 bases; bases with no gene match: 13. The CDR3 is CASSLGQTDLRYEQYF. CDR3 sequence (DNA): TGTGCCAGCAGTTTGGGACAGACCGACCTCCGGTACGAGCAGTACTTC.

The CDR3 loop reads CAWGGFGGYTF. CDR3 nucleotide sequence: TGTGCCTGGGGCGGATTTGGGGGCTACACCTTC. The chain is built from TRBV30 and TRBJ1-2, with D hard to call. The CDR3 has 11 residues. Germline CDR1 GTSNPN, CDR2 SVGIG (reference sequence). Trimming shortened V by 5 bases and J by 8 bases, and 12 bases separated the two germline ends. The whole variable domain, remainder taken from reference TRBV30 and TRBJ1-2, is SQTIHQWPATLVQPVGSPLSLECTVEGTSNPNLYWYRQAAGRGLQLLFYSVGIGQISSEVPQNLSASRPQDRQFILSSKKLLLSDSGFYLCAWGGFGGYTFGSGTRLTVV.

This chain uses TRBV6-1 with TRBJ1-2; 7 bases are a match to TRBD1. Germline V CDR1 and CDR2: MNHNS, SASEGT. This CDR3 is built from 13 residues. Trimming removed 6 bases from V and 2 bases from J; junction bases left unmatched: 3. CDR3 loop: CASSVGQNYGYTF. The CDR3 DNA follows: TGTGCCAGCAGCGTGGGACAGAACTATGGCTACACCTTC.